This T cell receptor beta chain was captured in a study of vaccination and CD4 T cells after COVID-19. Oncomine TCR Beta short-read sequencing was applied to DNA from cultured CD4+ T cells. In TCRdb, the PCR reads were re-called with MiXCR into one record per CDR3 protein. The sample includes roughly 17,000 distinct CDR3 sequences, almost 40% of them seen just once. Treatment described: roughly nine-day PBMC culture with coronavirus spike peptide pools or control peptides (ViraFEST assay). In regard to this clonotype: As yet, its antigen is unknown.

From germline, CDR1 is KGHDR and CDR2 SFDVKD. Trimming cost V 2 bases and J 4 bases, with 10 bases left between them. The CDR3 covers 14 residues. V gene TRBV24-1 combines with J gene TRBJ1-2, with unresolved D. Material for sequencing was CD4+ T cells from blood, cultured in vitro. This sequence was found in a human donor who had recovered from COVID-19. This CDR3 reads CATSDSTKPYGYTF. The CDR3 DNA reads TGTGCCACCAGTGATTCGACAAAACCCTATGGCTACACCTTC.